What follows are 29 T cell receptor beta chains derived from one specimen sequenced in a study of shared clonotypes between healthy human individuals. Assay: immunoSEQ multiplex PCR; the TCRdb copy retains only in-frame clones and omits some. This sample yields over 2 million clones, of which about nine tenths are seen a single time; approximately 0.41% belongs to the top ten. Sequencing input: naive CD4+ T cells from PBMCs. Subset given: CD45RA+ positively selected. The receptors here all came from a man aged 18-30 years in good health. Some clones in this sample may be carry-over from other donors' samples.

This rearrangement joins TRBV27 to TRBJ1-2; D unclear. From germline, CDR1 is MNHEY and CDR2 SMNVEV (reference sequence). The CDR3 totals 13 residues. The ends were cut back, 4 bases at V and 8 bases at J, with 14 bases in the middle. CDR3 in amino acids: CASSSSGVTGYTF. Here the CDR3 DNA reads TGTGCCAGCAGTTCCTCAGGAGTTACAGGCTACACCTTC.

The rearrangement links TRBV27 to TRBJ2-3; a weak D match, TRBD2 (5 bases). Per germline, CDR1 MNHEY and CDR2 SMNVEV (reference sequence). Between the trimmed V and J ends, which lost 7 bases and 4 bases, there was a span of 24 bases. This CDR3 region has 17 residues. The CDR3 region is CASTRFSRGRDADTQYF. CDR3 coding DNA: TGTGCCAGCACAAGATTCTCCCGGGGTAGAGATGCAGATACGCAGTATTTT.

V and J are TRBV7-3 and TRBJ1-3; D is possibly TRBD1 (5 bases). CDR3 length: 15 amino acids. Germline values: CDR1 SGHTA, CDR2 FQGTGA. Between the trimmed V and J ends, which lost 3 bases and 0 bases, there was a span of 9 bases. In DNA, the CDR3 is TGTGCCAGCAGCTTGGGACCGAGCTCTGGAAACACCATATATTTT. It translates to CASSLGPSSGNTIYF.

This clone came up a few times. Other nucleotide sequences in the sample specify the same CDR3. The chain links TRBV30 to TRBJ1-5; no reliable D call. Germline V gene lookup returns CDR1 GTSNPN and CDR2 SVGIG (reference sequence). The germline V and J ends were trimmed by 0 bases and 0 bases, with 9 bases remaining between them. The CDR3 contains 15 residues. CDR3 in DNA: TGTGCCTGGAGTGTAGGTGGGAATAGCAATCAGCCCCAGCATTTT. This encodes CAWSVGGNSNQPQHF. The variable domain in full, with the rest retrieved from reference TRBV30 and TRBJ1-5, is SQTIHQWPATLVQPVGSPLSLECTVEGTSNPNLYWYRQAAGRGLQLLFYSVGIGQISSEVPQNLSASRPQDRQFILSSKKLLLSDSGFYLCAWSVGGNSNQPQHFGDGTRLSIL.

The chain recombines TRBV18 with TRBJ2-7; no reliable D call. The germline V gene has CDR1 KGHSH and CDR2 LQKENI. There are 13 residues in the CDR3. V was cut by 4 bases and J by 0 bases, with 7 bases left in between. The CDR3 DNA follows: TGTGCCAGCTCACAGGCACCCTCCTACGAGCAGTACTTC. Protein sequence: CASSQAPSYEQYF.

The rearrangement links TRBV28 to TRBJ1-1; no reliable D call. From germline, CDR1 is MDHEN and CDR2 SYDVKM. This CDR3 has 12 amino acids. Trimming pared 2 bases from V and 5 bases from J, leaving 6 bases between. The CDR3, as DNA: TGTGCCAGCAGTTTAATTACAACTGAAGCTTTCTTT. Residues: CASSLITTEAFF.

The CDR3 coding sequence is TGTGCCAGCAGCTGGGGGACTAGCGGAGATACGCAGTATTTT. This gives the protein CASSWGTSGDTQYF. V gene TRBV7-2 combines with J gene TRBJ2-3; 11 nucleotides agree with TRBD2. Germline V gene lookup returns CDR1 SGHTA and CDR2 FQGNSA. J was trimmed by 5 bases and V by 4 bases; bases with no gene match: 2. This CDR3 contains 14 residues.

The chain carries TRBV7-9 and TRBJ1-2; 8 bases are shared with TRBD1. The V gene end was trimmed by 5 bases and the J gene end by 4 bases; junction bases not matched to a gene: 6. The CDR3 contains 14 residues. The germline V gene has CDR1 SEHNR and CDR2 FQNEAQ (reference sequence). The CDR3 sequence: CASSPRQGIYGYTF. CDR3 in DNA: TGTGCCAGCAGCCCCCGACAGGGGATCTATGGCTACACCTTC.

The V call is TRBV7-3, the J call TRBJ2-5, with TRBD2 matching over 7 bases. V shed 2 bases, J shed 5 bases, and the junction held 8 bases outside the gene matches. The germline V gene encodes CDR1 SGHTA and CDR2 FQGTGA. This CDR3 has 15 amino acids. In nucleotides, the CDR3 is TGTGCCAGCAGCTTAGGCGGTACGCGGGAGGAGACCCAGTACTTC. Residues: CASSLGGTREETQYF.

This clone was seen a handful of times. This chain uses TRBV5-4 with TRBJ1-1; 7 bases line up with TRBD1. Per germline, CDR1 SGHNT and CDR2 YYREEE (reference sequence). J was trimmed by 0 bases and V by 0 bases; bases with no gene match: 5. CDR3 length: 16 amino acids. In nucleotides, the CDR3 is TGTGCCAGCAGCTTGGGGACAGGAACCATGAACACTGAAGCTTTCTTT. It specifies CASSLGTGTMNTEAFF.

The V gene is TRBV28, the J gene TRBJ1-1; D gene uncertain. The germline V and J ends were trimmed by 6 bases and 3 bases, with 14 bases remaining between them. Germline-derived CDR1 and CDR2 are MDHEN and SYDVKM. The CDR3 length is 14 residues. The CDR3 reads CASRDHMDDTEAFF. The CDR3 bases are TGTGCCAGCAGAGATCATATGGATGACACTGAAGCTTTCTTT.

The chain recombines TRBV29-1 with TRBJ1-1; D is unclear. This CDR3 is built from 13 residues. V dropped 3 bases and J dropped 4 bases, with 12 bases sitting between them. CDR1 and CDR2 (germline): SQVTM, ANQGSEA. CDR3 nucleotides: TGCAGCGTTGAGTCCTCTCGGGGCACTGAAGCTTTCTTT. Encoded protein: CSVESSRGTEAFF. Filled out from reference TRBV29-1 and TRBJ1-1, the complete variable domain reads SAVISQKPSRDICQRGTSLTIQCQVDSQVTMMFWYRQQPGQSLTLIATANQGSEATYESGFVIDKFPISRPNLTFSTLTVSNMSPEDSSIYLCSVESSRGTEAFFGQGTRLTVV.

V is TRBV7-2 and J is TRBJ2-1; the match to TRBD2 covers 13 bases. The CDR3 length is 17 residues. Germline-derived CDR1 and CDR2 are SGHTA and FQGNSA. Germline trimming cut 5 bases from V and 10 bases from J; bases unmatched to any gene: 14. In DNA form, the CDR3 reads TGTGCCAGCAGCATCATCGGGACTAGCGGGACCACGAGAGAGCAGTTCTTC. Translated: CASSIIGTSGTTREQFF.

The V call is TRBV7-3, the J call TRBJ2-6; D call uncertain. The CDR3 extends over 15 amino acids. Germline CDR1 and CDR2: SGHTA and FQGTGA. The V end was cut by 2 bases, the J end by 0 bases, with 5 bases between. The CDR3 region is CASSLFSSGANVLTF. The CDR3 nucleotides are TGTGCCAGCAGCTTATTCAGCTCTGGGGCCAACGTCCTGACTTTC.

The chain joins TRBV7-2 to TRBJ1-1; D is unclear. Deletions cut 1 base from V and 8 bases from J, with 17 bases between. Germline V gene sequence: CDR1 SGHTA, CDR2 FQGNSA. The CDR3 consists of 15 residues. The CDR3 coding sequence is TGTGCCAGCAGCTTAGTGCGCGTACGACACCCCGAAGCTTTCTTT. Encoded protein: CASSLVRVRHPEAFF.

In DNA form, the CDR3 reads TGTGCCAGTAGGGCGGGGGCTGCGCCAGCTAAAAATCAGCCCCAGCATTTT. Its protein product is CASRAGAAPAKNQPQHF. This rearrangement joins TRBV19 to TRBJ1-5, with a possible D match to TRBD1 (6 bases). The V gene's germline CDR1 is LNHDA and CDR2 SQIVND (reference sequence). Trimming cost V 6 bases and J 4 bases, with 22 bases left between them. This CDR3 is 17 amino acids long.

The chain combines TRBV9 with TRBJ2-2, with D possibly being TRBD1 (5 bases). Trimming removed 0 bases at V and 1 base at J, with 13 bases between. This CDR3 has 17 amino acids. CDR1 and CDR2 (germline): SGDLS, YYNGEE. The CDR3 reads CASSVAAGALNTGELFF. The DNA of the CDR3 is TGTGCCAGCAGCGTAGCGGCTGGGGCGTTGAACACCGGGGAGCTGTTTTTT.

The chain has TRBV27 and TRBJ2-1, with D tentatively TRBD1 or TRBD2 (6 bases each). The CDR3 runs 13 residues. The V gene's germline CDR1 is MNHEY and CDR2 SMNVEV (reference sequence). Trimming cost V 4 bases and J 12 bases, with 16 bases left between them. The CDR3 region has the DNA TGTGCCAGCAGTTCTAGAGGGGGGTTTTCGCAGTTCTTC. It specifies CASSSRGGFSQFF.

The genes are TRBV6-1 and TRBJ2-3; TRBD1 matches 9 bases. CDR1 and CDR2 (germline): MNHNS, SASEGT. This CDR3 comprises 14 residues. J was trimmed by 4 bases and V by 8 bases; bases with no gene match: 7. This chain's CDR3 is CASRDRGRADTQYF. In nucleotides, the CDR3 is TGTGCCAGCCGAGACAGGGGGAGGGCAGATACGCAGTATTTT.

In the case of this clone: Other DNA sequences in the same sample also yield this CDR3. The CDR3 loop reads CASSLRQGDEKLFF. The CDR3 DNA is TGTGCCAGCAGCCTGAGACAGGGAGACGAAAAACTGTTTTTT. The V gene is TRBV7-9, the J gene TRBJ1-4; 7 positions match TRBD1. Germline CDR1 reads SEHNR; CDR2 reads FQNEAQ (reference sequence). The CDR3 covers 14 residues. The V gene end was trimmed by 5 bases and the J gene end by 8 bases; junction bases not matched to a gene: 8.

This sequence joins TRBV23-1 and TRBJ2-7, with TRBD2 matching over 10 bases. TRBV23-1 is placed among ORFs of uncertain function. V was clipped by 3 bases and J by 2 bases; unmatched bases: 10. The CDR3 is made up of 17 amino acids. CDR3 loop: CASSQPTGLAATYEQYF. The CDR3 region has the DNA TGCGCCAGCAGTCAGCCTACCGGACTAGCGGCTACCTACGAGCAGTACTTC.

The chain uses TRBV18 and TRBJ2-3, with no clear D. Per germline, CDR1 KGHSH and CDR2 LQKENI. V lost 5 bases and J 0 bases, leaving 9 bases between the germline ends. This CDR3 has 14 amino acids. As DNA, the CDR3 is TGTGCCAGCTCATCCCTCGCTAGCACAGATACGCAGTATTTT. Protein product: CASSSLASTDTQYF.

The J gene is TRBJ1-2, the V gene TRBV7-2, with D uncertain. CDR1 SGHTA and CDR2 FQGNSA come from the germline V gene. Trimming removed 0 bases from V and 7 bases from J, with 15 bases in between. The CDR3 totals 15 residues. The DNA of the CDR3 is TGTGCCAGCAGCTTAGCGCAAGGGCGGTGGGGTGGCTACACCTTC. Translation gives CASSLAQGRWGGYTF.

This clone was counted only a few times. The rearrangement uses TRBV7-3 and TRBJ1-1; no firm D call. Germline assignment: CDR1 SGHTA and CDR2 FQGTGA. The V end lost 2 bases, the J end lost 5 bases, and 9 bases lay between the germline ends. The CDR3 consists of 13 residues. CDR3 sequence reads: CASSLGVQTEAFF. CDR3 in DNA: TGTGCCAGCAGCTTAGGTGTGCAGACTGAAGCTTTCTTT.

V usage is TRBV30 and J usage is TRBJ2-4; no firm D call. The CDR3 loop spans 15 amino acids. The V and J ends lost 2 bases and 1 base respectively, with 12 bases between them. Per the germline V gene, CDR1 is GTSNPN and CDR2 is SVGIG (reference sequence). The CDR3 protein is CAWSLEVAAKNIQYF. DNA for the CDR3: TGTGCCTGGAGTTTGGAAGTTGCCGCCAAAAACATTCAGTACTTC.

The rearrangement joins TRBV7-9 to TRBJ2-1; 10 positions agree with TRBD2. The CDR3 has 16 amino acids. The V gene's germline CDR1 is SEHNR and CDR2 FQNEAQ (reference sequence). The J segment lost 0 bases and the V segment lost 7 bases, leaving 6 bases of the junction unmatched. The CDR3 region is CASTTSGHHSYNEQFF. CDR3 DNA: TGTGCCAGCACGACTAGCGGGCACCACTCCTACAATGAGCAGTTCTTC.

In regard to this clone: Additional DNA sequences in this sample encode the identical CDR3. The chain couples TRBV18 to TRBJ1-2, with D perhaps matching TRBD1 (6 bases). Trimming shortened V by 3 bases and J by 2 bases, and 10 bases separated the two germline ends. Germline loops: CDR1 KGHSH, CDR2 LQKENI. CDR3 size: 14 residues. CDR3 in amino acids: CASSPAGGNYGYTF. DNA for the CDR3: TGTGCCAGCTCACCTGCGGGGGGCAACTATGGCTACACCTTC.

This clone was observed a handful of times. The genes are TRBV7-2 and TRBJ1-1; D is undetermined. The CDR3 is made up of 14 amino acids. The V gene lost 1 base and the J gene lost 1 base, with 7 bases spanning the gap. Germline lookup yields CDR1 SGHTA and CDR2 FQGNSA. The CDR3: CASSLVLGNTEAFF. In DNA, the CDR3 is TGTGCCAGCAGCTTAGTGCTTGGGAACACTGAAGCTTTCTTT. Combining the CDR3 with reference TRBV7-2 and TRBJ1-1 gives the whole variable domain GAGVSQSPSNKVTEKGKDVELRCDPISGHTALYWYRQSLGQGLEFLIYFQGNSAPDKSGLPSDRFSAERTGGSVSTLTIQRTQQEDSAVYLCASSLVLGNTEAFFGQGTRLTVV.

Turning to this clone: Within the sample, other DNA sequences also encode this same CDR3. The CDR3 region has the DNA TGTGCCAGCAGCCGCCGACTAGCGGGAAACAATGAGCAGTTCTTC. This encodes CASSRRLAGNNEQFF. V and J are TRBV7-2 and TRBJ2-1; 11 bases line up with TRBD2. V trimming: 5 bases; J trimming: 5 bases; junction bases outside the gene matches: 5. Per the germline V gene, CDR1 is SGHTA and CDR2 is FQGNSA. This CDR3 is 15 amino acids long.